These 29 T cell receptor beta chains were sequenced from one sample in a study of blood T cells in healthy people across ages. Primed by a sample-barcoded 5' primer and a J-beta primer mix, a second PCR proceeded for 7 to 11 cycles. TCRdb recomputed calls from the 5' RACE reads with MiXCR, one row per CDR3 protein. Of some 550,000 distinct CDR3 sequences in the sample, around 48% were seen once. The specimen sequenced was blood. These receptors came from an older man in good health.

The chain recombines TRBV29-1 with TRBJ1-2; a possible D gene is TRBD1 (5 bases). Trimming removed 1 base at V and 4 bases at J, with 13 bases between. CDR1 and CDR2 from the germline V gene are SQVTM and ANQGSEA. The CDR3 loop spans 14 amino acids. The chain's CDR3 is CSVEVGGNSYGYTF. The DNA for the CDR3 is TGCAGCGTTGAAGTGGGGGGGAATAGCTATGGCTACACCTTC.

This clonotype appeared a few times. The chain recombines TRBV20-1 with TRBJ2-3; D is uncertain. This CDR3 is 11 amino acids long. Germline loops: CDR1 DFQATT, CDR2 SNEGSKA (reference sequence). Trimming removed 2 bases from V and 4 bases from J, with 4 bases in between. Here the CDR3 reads CSARPSDTQYF. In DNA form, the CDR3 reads TGCAGTGCTAGACCGTCAGATACGCAGTATTTT.

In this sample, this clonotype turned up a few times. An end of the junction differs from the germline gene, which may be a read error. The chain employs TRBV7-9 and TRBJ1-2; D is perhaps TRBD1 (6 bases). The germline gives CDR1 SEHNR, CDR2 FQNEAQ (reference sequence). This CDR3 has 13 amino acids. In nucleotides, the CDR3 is TGTGCCGGCAGGGTGCAGGGGAACTATGGCTACACCTTC. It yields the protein CAGRVQGNYGYTF.

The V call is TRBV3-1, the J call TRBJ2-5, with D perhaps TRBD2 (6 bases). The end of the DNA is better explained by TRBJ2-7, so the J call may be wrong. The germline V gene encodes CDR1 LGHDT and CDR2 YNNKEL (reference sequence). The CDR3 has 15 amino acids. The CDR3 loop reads CASSQTRGETYEQYF. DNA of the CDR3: TGTGCCAGCAGCCAGACTCGCGGGGAGACCTACGAGCAGTACTTC.

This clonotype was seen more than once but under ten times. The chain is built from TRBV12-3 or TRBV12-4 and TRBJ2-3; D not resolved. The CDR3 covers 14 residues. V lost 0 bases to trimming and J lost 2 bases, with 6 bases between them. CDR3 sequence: CASSLALNTDTQYF. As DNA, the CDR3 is TGTGCCAGCAGTTTAGCACTAAACACAGATACGCAGTATTTT.

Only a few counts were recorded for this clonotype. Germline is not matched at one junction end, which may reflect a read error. In DNA form, the CDR3 reads TGCAGTGCGAGAGACCGGGACGCCCAAGAGACCCAGTACTTC. Its translation: CSARDRDAQETQYF. The V call is TRBV20-1, the J call TRBJ2-5; possibly TRBD1 or TRBD2 for D (5 bases each). The CDR3 consists of 14 residues. The germline V gene has CDR1 DFQATT and CDR2 SNEGSKA (reference sequence).

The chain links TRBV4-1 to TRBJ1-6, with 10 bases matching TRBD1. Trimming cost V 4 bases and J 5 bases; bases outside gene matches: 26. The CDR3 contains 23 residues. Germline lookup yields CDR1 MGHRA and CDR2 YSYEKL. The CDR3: CASSRLLTPFGTGVVKDNSPLHF. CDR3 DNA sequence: TGCGCCAGCAGCCGGCTACTAACCCCGTTTGGGACAGGGGTTGTTAAGGATAATTCACCCCTCCACTTT.

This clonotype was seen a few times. CDR3 bases: TGCAGCGTTGAAGAGCCGACAGGGATAGATACGCAGTATTTT. Amino acids: CSVEEPTGIDTQYF. V gene TRBV29-1 combines with J gene TRBJ2-3; 7 bases are a match to TRBD1. This CDR3 region has 14 residues. Germline-derived CDR1 and CDR2 are SQVTM and ANQGSEA. V gave up 0 bases and J gave up 5 bases; unmatched junction bases: 5.

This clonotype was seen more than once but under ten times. CDR3 bases: TGCAGTGCCCCCCCTAGCGGGAGAATCAATGAGCAGTTCTTC. Its translation: CSAPPSGRINEQFF. This rearrangement joins TRBV20-1 to TRBJ2-1; TRBD2 aligns across 10 bases. The CDR3 covers 14 residues. Germline lookup yields CDR1 DFQATT and CDR2 SNEGSKA (reference sequence). V shed 6 bases, J shed 6 bases, and the junction held 8 bases outside the gene matches.

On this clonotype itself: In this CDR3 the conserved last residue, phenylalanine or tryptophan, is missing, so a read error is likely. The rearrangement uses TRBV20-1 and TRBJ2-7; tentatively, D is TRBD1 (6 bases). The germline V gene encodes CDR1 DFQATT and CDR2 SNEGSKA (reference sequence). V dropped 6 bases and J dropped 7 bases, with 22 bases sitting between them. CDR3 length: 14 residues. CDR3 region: CSAPGHLKRREQYY. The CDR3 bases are TGCAGTGCACCGGGACACCTAAAAAGGCGGGAGCAGTACTAC.

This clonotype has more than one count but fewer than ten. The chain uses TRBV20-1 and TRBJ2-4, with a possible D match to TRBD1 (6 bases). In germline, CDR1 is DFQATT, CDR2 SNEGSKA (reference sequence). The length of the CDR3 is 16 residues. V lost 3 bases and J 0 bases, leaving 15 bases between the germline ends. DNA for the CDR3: TGCAGTGCTAGTGACGGCAGGGGTCTAGCCAAAAACATTCAGTACTTC. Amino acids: CSASDGRGLAKNIQYF.

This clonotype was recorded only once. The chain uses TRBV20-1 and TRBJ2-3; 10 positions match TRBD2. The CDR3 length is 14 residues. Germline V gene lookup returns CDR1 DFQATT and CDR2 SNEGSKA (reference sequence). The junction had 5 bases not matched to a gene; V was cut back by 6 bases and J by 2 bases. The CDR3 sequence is CSAKREGITDTQYF. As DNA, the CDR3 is TGCAGTGCCAAGCGGGAGGGAATCACAGATACGCAGTATTTT.

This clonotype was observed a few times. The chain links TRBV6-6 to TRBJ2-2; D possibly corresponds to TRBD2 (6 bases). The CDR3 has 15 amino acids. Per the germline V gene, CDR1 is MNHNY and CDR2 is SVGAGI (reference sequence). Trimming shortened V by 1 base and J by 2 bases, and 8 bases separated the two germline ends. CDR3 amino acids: CASSYYSGNTGELFF. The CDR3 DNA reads TGTGCCAGCAGTTACTATAGCGGTAACACCGGGGAGCTGTTTTTT.

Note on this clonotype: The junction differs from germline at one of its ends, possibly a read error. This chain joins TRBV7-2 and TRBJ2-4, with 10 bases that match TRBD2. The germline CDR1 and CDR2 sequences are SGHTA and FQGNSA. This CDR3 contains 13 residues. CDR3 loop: CAGSLDPAGGQYF. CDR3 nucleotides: TGTGCCGGCAGCTTAGATCCAGCGGGGGGGCAGTACTTC.

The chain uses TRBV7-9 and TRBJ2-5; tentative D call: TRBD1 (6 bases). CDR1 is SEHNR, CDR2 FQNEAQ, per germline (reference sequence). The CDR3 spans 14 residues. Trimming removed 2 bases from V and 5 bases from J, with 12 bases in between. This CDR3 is CASSLYEGVETQYF. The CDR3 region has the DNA TGTGCCAGCAGCTTATATGAGGGGGTTGAGACCCAGTACTTC. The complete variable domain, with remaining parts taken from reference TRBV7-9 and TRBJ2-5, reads DTGVSQNPRHKITKRGQNVTFRCDPISEHNRLYWYRQTLGQGPEFLTYFQNEAQLEKSRLLSDRFSAERPKGSFSTLEIQRTEQGDSAMYLCASSLYEGVETQYFGPGTRLLVL.

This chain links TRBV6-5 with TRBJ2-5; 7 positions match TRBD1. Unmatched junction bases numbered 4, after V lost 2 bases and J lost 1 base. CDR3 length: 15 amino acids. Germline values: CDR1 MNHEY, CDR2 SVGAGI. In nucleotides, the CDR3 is TGTGCCAGCAGTTACCCGGGACAGCGCCAAGAGACCCAGTACTTC. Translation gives CASSYPGQRQETQYF.

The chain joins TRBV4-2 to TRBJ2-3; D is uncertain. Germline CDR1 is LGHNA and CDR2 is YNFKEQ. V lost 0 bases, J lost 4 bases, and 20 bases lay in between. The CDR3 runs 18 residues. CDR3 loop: CASSQDVSDATPPDTQYF. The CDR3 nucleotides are TGTGCCAGCAGCCAAGATGTATCGGACGCAACCCCCCCAGATACGCAGTATTTT.

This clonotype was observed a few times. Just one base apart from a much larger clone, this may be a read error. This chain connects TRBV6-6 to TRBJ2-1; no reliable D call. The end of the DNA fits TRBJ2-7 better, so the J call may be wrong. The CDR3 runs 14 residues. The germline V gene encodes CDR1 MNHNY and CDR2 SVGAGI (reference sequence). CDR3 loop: CALREASSYNEQYF. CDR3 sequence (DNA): TGTGCCCTTAGAGAGGCGAGCTCCTACAATGAGCAGTACTTC.

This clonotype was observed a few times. DNA for the CDR3: TGCGCCAGCAGCCAAGTCCCGGGACTAGCGGGGGGGCCCTACAATGAGCAGTTCTTC. It specifies CASSQVPGLAGGPYNEQFF. The rearrangement links TRBV4-3 to TRBJ2-1; 16 positions agree with TRBD2. The junction had 5 bases not matched to a gene; V was cut back by 1 base and J by 2 bases. Germline CDR1 reads LGHNA; CDR2 reads YSLEER. The CDR3 sequence is 19 residues long.

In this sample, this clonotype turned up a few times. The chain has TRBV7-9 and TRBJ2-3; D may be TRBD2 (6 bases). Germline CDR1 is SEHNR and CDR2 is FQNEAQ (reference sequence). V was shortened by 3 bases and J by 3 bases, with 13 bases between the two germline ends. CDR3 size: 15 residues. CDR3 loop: CASSFRLVETDTQYF. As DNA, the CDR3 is TGTGCCAGCAGCTTTCGACTAGTCGAAACAGATACGCAGTATTTT.

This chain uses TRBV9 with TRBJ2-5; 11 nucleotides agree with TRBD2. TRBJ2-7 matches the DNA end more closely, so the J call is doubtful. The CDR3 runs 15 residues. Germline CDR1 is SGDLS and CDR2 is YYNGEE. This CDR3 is CASSPRLAGGDEQYF. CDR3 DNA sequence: TGTGCCAGCAGCCCCCGGCTAGCGGGGGGAGACGAGCAGTACTTC.

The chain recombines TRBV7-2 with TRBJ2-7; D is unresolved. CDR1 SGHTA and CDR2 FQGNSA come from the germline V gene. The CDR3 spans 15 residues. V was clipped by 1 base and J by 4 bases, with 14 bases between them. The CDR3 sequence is CASSLGHLGGYEQYF. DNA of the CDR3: TGTGCCAGCAGCTTAGGGCATCTTGGCGGTTACGAGCAGTACTTC.

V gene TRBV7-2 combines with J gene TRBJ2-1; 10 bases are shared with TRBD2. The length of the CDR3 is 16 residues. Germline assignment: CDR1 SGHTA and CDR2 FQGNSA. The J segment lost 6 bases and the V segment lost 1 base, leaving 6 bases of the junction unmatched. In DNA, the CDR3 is TGTGCCAGCAGCTTAGTCCCTAGCGGGAGTCGCAATGAGCAGTTCTTC. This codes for CASSLVPSGSRNEQFF.

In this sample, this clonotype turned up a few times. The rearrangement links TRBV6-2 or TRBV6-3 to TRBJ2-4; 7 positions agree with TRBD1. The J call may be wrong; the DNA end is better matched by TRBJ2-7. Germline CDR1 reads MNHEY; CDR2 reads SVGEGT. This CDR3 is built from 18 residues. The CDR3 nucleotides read TGTGCCAGCAGTACACACCACAGGGGAAGGGAACAGAGAGCCGAGCAGTACTTC. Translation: CASSTHHRGREQRAEQYF.

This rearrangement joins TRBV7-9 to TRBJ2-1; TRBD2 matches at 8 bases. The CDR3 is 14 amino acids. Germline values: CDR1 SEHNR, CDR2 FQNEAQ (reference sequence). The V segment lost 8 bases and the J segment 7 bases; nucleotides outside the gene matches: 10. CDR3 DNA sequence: TGTGCCAGCGCTCTTCGGGGGGGAGGGAATGAGCAGTTCTTC. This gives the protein CASALRGGGNEQFF.

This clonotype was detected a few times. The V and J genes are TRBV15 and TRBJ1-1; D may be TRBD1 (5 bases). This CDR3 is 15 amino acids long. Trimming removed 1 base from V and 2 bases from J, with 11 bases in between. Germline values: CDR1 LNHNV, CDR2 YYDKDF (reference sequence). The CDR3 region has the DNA TGTGCCACCAGCAGAGGGTCAGGGTTCAACACTGAAGCTTTCTTT. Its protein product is CATSRGSGFNTEAFF.

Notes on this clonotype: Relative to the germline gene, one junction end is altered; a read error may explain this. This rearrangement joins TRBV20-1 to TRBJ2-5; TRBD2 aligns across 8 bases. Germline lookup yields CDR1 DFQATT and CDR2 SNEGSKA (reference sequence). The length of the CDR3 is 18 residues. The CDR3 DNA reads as TGCAGTACTAGAGATCAGGAGAACGGGGGGGCTTACCAGGAGACCCAGTACTTC. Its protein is CSTRDQENGGAYQETQYF.

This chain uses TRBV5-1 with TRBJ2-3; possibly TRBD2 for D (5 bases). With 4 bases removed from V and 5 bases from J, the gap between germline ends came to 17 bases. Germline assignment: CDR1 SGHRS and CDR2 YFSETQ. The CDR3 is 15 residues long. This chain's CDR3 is CASSQQRTEGDTQYF. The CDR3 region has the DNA TGCGCCAGCAGCCAACAAAGGACCGAGGGAGATACGCAGTATTTT.

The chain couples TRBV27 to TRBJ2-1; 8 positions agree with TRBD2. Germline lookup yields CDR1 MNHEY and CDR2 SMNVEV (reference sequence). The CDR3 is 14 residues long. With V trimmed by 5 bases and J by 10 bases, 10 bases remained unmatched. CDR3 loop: CASSSILAEQEQFF. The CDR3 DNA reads TGTGCCAGCAGTAGCATACTAGCGGAGCAGGAGCAGTTCTTC.